The 25 T cell receptor beta chains presented below share a single source sample, sequenced in a study of T cells expressing NK-cell markers. TCRdb reprocessed the 5' RACE reads, with one entry per CDR3 protein and no DNA. The table for this sample gives over 150,000 distinct CDR3 sequences. Sequencing was performed on blood T cells: a sorted CD56 or NKG2C T cell subset, CD4+ or CD8+ T cells, or bulk PBMC T cells (not recorded which). These receptors originate from a woman in her forties or fifties in good health.

This chain joins TRBV7-6 and TRBJ2-1; TCRdb outputs TRBD1, but without DNA this stays unchecked. CDR1 and CDR2 (germline): SGHVS, FNYEAQ. This CDR3 spans 14 amino acids. The chain's CDR3 is CASSLADGGDEQFF.

The chain has TRBV29-1 and TRBJ2-1; TCRdb proposes TRBD2, but this gene call is untestable without DNA. CDR3 length equals 16 residues. Germline CDR1 is SQVTM and CDR2 is ANQGSEA. This CDR3 reads CSVSGTSGLAYNEQFF.

The chain uses TRBV15 and TRBJ2-3. The CDR3 is 14 residues long. Germline CDR1 is LNHNV and CDR2 is YYDKDF (reference sequence). The CDR3 protein is CATDSGDLTDTQYF.

V and J are TRBV29-1 and TRBJ2-2; the TCRdb call, TRBD1, lacks DNA for checking. The CDR3 covers 15 residues. Germline V gives CDR1 SQVTM, CDR2 ANQGSEA. The CDR3 spells CSVEDWATGTGELFF.

The rearrangement joins TRBV20-1 to TRBJ2-7; without DNA, the TCRdb call of TRBD1 cannot be checked. This CDR3 has 16 amino acids. The germline V gene encodes CDR1 DFQATT and CDR2 SNEGSKA (reference sequence). This chain's CDR3 is CSAFPLTGIEPYEQYF.

The chain employs TRBV6-5 and TRBJ1-3; TCRdb lists TRBD1, though no DNA is available to test this call. CDR1 is MNHEY and CDR2 is SVGAGI in the germline V gene. The CDR3 has 14 residues. CDR3 sequence: CASLGGSSGNTIYF.

The V gene is TRBV15, the J gene TRBJ1-1; TCRdb outputs TRBD1, but without DNA this stays unchecked. The CDR3 is 13 amino acids. Germline CDR1 LNHNV, CDR2 YYDKDF (reference sequence). This CDR3 is CATSRTPGPEAFF.

CDR3 amino acids: CASSSSATSNYGYTF. The rearrangement joins TRBV11-2 to TRBJ1-2. Germline V gene data show CDR1 as SGHAT and CDR2 as FQNNGV. The CDR3 is 15 amino acids.

The J gene is TRBJ1-1, the V gene TRBV6-4. Per the germline V gene, CDR1 is MRHNA and CDR2 is SNTAGT. The CDR3 covers 13 residues. CDR3 amino acids: CASSDGSNTEAFF.

The V call is TRBV6-5, the J call TRBJ1-5; TCRdb names TRBD1, which stays unverified in the absence of DNA. CDR1 MNHEY and CDR2 SVGAGI come from the germline V gene. The CDR3 has 15 amino acids. CDR3 protein: CASSYSITGAQPQHF.

The rearrangement uses TRBV12-3 or TRBV12-4 and TRBJ2-1; TCRdb names TRBD2, which stays unverified in the absence of DNA. The CDR3 sequence is 15 residues long. The CDR3 sequence: CASSSGTIGGDEQFF.

J is TRBJ2-1 and V is TRBV12-3 or TRBV12-4; TCRdb returns TRBD1, unconfirmable since there is no DNA. This CDR3 spans 17 amino acids. CDR3 in amino acids: CASSSPGQDISYNEQFF.

The gene calls are TRBV3-1 and TRBJ2-5; TCRdb's D call, TRBD1, is unchecked because there is no DNA. CDR1 LGHDT and CDR2 YNNKEL come from the germline V gene (reference sequence). The CDR3 sequence is 14 residues long. The CDR3 region is CASNPETPGETQYF.

This rearrangement joins TRBV5-5 to TRBJ2-1; the TRBD2 assignment by TCRdb is unverifiable without DNA. Germline CDR1 reads SGHKS; CDR2 reads YYEKEE (reference sequence). This CDR3 is built from 13 residues. The CDR3 sequence is CASSSGGRNEQFF.

The V and J genes are TRBV24-1 and TRBJ1-1. This CDR3 is built from 14 residues. The germline V gene has CDR1 KGHDR and CDR2 SFDVKD. The CDR3 sequence: CATSDSGGRAEAFF.

The rearrangement links TRBV5-1 to TRBJ2-5; TCRdb proposes TRBD1, but this gene call is untestable without DNA. The CDR3 covers 15 residues. Germline values: CDR1 SGHRS, CDR2 YFSETQ. The CDR3: CASSPTPGQEETQYF.

The chain combines TRBV4-1 with TRBJ2-7; lacking DNA, the TRBD2 call made by TCRdb goes unchecked. Germline assignment: CDR1 MGHRA and CDR2 YSYEKL. The CDR3 is made up of 14 amino acids. CDR3 sequence: CASSPGLGGYEQYF.

This chain links TRBV19 with TRBJ2-3; TCRdb's D call, TRBD1, is unchecked because there is no DNA. CDR1 and CDR2 (germline): LNHDA, SQIVND (reference sequence). This CDR3 has 16 amino acids. The CDR3 loop is CASTLRPGRDTDTQYF.

V is TRBV10-2 and J is TRBJ1-1. Germline V gene lookup returns CDR1 WSHSY and CDR2 SAAADI. The CDR3 covers 11 residues. The CDR3 reads CASGENTEAFF.

The J gene is TRBJ2-1, the V gene TRBV7-3; TCRdb designates TRBD1, a call that cannot be tested without DNA. CDR3 length equals 15 residues. Germline CDR1 is SGHTA and CDR2 is FQGTGA. CDR3 protein: CASSHGLGGINEQFF.

This chain uses TRBV6-5 with TRBJ2-1; the D call of TRBD1 rests on TCRdb alone, since no DNA is present to check it. The CDR3 is 13 residues long. Looked up from germline, CDR1 is MNHEY and CDR2 is SVGAGI. The CDR3 sequence is CASSYLGGNEQFF.

The rearrangement uses TRBV7-9 and TRBJ1-5; as DNA is missing, the TRBD1 call by TCRdb cannot be tested. The CDR3 is 15 amino acids. CDR1 and CDR2 from the germline V gene are SEHNR and FQNEAQ (reference sequence). CDR3 region: CASSLPGPSNQPQHF.

This CDR3 reads CASSLRTAREQYF. The chain joins TRBV27 to TRBJ2-7; the D call from TCRdb, TRBD1, cannot be confirmed without DNA. The germline CDR1 and CDR2 sequences are MNHEY and SMNVEV (reference sequence). The CDR3 runs 13 residues.

The CDR3: CASSPASEEQPQHF. The chain recombines TRBV6-5 with TRBJ1-5; TCRdb's assignment of TRBD1 cannot be checked, as there is no DNA. Germline CDR1 MNHEY, CDR2 SVGAGI. This CDR3 is built from 14 residues.

The CDR3 sequence is CASSQGQTGTDTQYF. The chain has TRBV4-1 and TRBJ2-3; TCRdb's D call of TRBD1 is untestable without DNA. The CDR3 spans 15 residues. Germline assignment: CDR1 MGHRA and CDR2 YSYEKL.